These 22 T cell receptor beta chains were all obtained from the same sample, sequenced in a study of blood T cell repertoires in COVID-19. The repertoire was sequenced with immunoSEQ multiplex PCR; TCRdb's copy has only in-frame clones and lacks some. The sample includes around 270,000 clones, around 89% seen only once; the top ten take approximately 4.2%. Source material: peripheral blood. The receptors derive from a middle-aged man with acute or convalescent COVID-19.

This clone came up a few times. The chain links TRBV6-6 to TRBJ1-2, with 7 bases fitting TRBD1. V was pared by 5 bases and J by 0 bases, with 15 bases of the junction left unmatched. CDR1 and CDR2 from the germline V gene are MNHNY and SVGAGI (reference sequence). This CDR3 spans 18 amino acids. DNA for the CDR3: TGTGCCAGCAGTCCTACAGGGGCCCTATCCCAATCTAACTATGGCTACACCTTC. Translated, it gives CASSPTGALSQSNYGYTF.

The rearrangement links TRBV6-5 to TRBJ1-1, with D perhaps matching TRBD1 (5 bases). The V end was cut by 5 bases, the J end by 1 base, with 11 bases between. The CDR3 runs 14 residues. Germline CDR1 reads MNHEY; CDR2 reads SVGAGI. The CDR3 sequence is CASSRGERNTEAFF. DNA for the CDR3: TGTGCCAGCAGTCGGGGGGAGAGGAACACTGAAGCTTTCTTT.

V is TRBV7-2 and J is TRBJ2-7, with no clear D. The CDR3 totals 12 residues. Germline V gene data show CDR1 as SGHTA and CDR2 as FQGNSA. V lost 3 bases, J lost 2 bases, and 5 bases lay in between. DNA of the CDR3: TGTGCCAGCAGCTTCGCGGCCTACGAGCAGTACTTC. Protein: CASSFAAYEQYF.

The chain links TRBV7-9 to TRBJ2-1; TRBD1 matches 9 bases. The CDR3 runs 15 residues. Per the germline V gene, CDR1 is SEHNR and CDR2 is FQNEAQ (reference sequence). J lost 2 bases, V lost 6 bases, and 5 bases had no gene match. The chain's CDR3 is CASSRGQGTYNEQFF. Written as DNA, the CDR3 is TGTGCCAGCAGTAGAGGACAGGGGACCTACAATGAGCAGTTCTTC.

The DNA of the CDR3 is TGTGCCAGCTCACCTAGGAGTGAGGGAACCGGGGAGCTGTTTTTT. This codes for CASSPRSEGTGELFF. The chain carries TRBV18 and TRBJ2-2; tentatively, D is TRBD2 (5 bases). The CDR3 covers 15 residues. Per germline, CDR1 KGHSH and CDR2 LQKENI. Trimming left V 3 bases short and J 5 bases short, with 13 bases between.

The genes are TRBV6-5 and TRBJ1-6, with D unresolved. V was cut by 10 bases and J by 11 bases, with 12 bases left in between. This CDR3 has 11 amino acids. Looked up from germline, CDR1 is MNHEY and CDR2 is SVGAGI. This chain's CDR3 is CATSSVAPLHF. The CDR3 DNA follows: TGTGCCACCTCCTCGGTGGCACCCCTCCACTTT.

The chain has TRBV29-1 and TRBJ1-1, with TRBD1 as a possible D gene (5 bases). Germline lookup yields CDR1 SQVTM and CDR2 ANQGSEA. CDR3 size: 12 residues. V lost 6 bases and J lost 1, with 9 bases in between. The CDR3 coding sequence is TGCAGCGTGTCTAGGGGGAACACTGAAGCTTTCTTT. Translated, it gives CSVSRGNTEAFF.

CDR3 residues: CASSSTSGGSTDTQYF. CDR3 DNA sequence: TGTGCCAGCAGCTCGACTAGCGGGGGTAGCACAGATACGCAGTATTTT. V is TRBV5-6 and J is TRBJ2-3; 12 nucleotides align to TRBD2. Germline values: CDR1 SGHDT, CDR2 YYEEEE. The CDR3 runs to 16 residues. Trimming at V came to 3 bases and at J to 0 bases, leaving 2 bases not matched to a gene. The full variable domain, in which reference TRBV5-6 and TRBJ2-3 provide the parts outside the CDR3, is DAGVTQSPTHLIKTRGQQVTLRCSPKSGHDTVSWYQQALGQGPQFIFQYYEEEERQRGNFPDRFSGHQFPNYSSELNVNALLLGDSALYLCASSSTSGGSTDTQYFGPGTRLTVL.

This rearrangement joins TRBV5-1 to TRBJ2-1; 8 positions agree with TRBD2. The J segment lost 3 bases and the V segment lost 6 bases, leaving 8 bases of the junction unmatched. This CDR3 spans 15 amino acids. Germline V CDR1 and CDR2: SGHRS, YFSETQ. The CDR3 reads CASKLSGDNYNEQFF. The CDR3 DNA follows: TGCGCCAGCAAACTTAGCGGGGATAACTACAATGAGCAGTTCTTC.

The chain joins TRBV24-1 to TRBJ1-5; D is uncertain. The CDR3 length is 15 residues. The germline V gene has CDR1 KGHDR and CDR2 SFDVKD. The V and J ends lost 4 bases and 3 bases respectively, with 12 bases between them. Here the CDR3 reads CATSDSLGFNQPQHF. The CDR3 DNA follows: TGTGCCACCAGTGACTCCCTTGGCTTCAATCAGCCCCAGCATTTT.

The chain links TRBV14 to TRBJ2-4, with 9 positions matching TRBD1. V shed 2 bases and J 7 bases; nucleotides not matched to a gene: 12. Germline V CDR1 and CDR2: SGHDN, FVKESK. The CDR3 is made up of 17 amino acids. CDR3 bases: TGTGCCAGCAGCCAAAGGAGGGTCACAGGGGGCTTGAACATTCAGTACTTC. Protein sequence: CASSQRRVTGGLNIQYF. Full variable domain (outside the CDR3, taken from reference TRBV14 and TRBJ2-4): EAGVTQFPSHSVIEKGQTVTLRCDPISGHDNLYWYRRVMGKEIKFLLHFVKESKQDESGMPNNRFLAERTGGTYSTLKVQPAELEDSGVYFCASSQRRVTGGLNIQYFGAGTRLSVL.

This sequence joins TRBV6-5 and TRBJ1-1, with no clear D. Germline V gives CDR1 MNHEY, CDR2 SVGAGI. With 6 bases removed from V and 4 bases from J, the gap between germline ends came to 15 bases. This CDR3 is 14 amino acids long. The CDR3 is CASRTIGGRTEAFF. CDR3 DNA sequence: TGTGCCAGCAGGACCATCGGAGGGCGCACTGAAGCTTTCTTT.

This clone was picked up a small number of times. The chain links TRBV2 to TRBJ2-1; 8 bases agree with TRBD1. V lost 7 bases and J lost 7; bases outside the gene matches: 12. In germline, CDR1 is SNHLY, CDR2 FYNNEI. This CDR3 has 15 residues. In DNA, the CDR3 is TGTGCCAGCACCAGGACAGGGAAGGAATTGAATGAGCAGTTCTTC. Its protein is CASTRTGKELNEQFF.

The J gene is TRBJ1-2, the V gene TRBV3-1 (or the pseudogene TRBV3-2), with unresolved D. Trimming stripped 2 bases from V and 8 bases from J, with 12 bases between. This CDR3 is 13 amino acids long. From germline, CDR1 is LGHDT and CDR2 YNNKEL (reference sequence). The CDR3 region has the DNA TGTGCCAGCAGCCAACGCGGTCGCGGGGGCTACACCTTC. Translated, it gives CASSQRGRGGYTF.

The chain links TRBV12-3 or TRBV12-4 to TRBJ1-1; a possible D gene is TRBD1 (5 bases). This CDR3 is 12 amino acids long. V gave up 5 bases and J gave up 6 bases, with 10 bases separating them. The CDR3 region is CASSRQGAEAFF. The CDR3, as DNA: TGTGCCAGCAGTCGCCAGGGCGCTGAAGCTTTCTTT.

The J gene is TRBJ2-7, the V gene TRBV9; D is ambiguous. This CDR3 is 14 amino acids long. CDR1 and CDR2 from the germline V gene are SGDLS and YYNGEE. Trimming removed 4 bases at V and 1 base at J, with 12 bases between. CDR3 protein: CASSPPHSSYEQYF. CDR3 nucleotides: TGTGCCAGCAGCCCCCCCCACAGTTCCTACGAGCAGTACTTC.

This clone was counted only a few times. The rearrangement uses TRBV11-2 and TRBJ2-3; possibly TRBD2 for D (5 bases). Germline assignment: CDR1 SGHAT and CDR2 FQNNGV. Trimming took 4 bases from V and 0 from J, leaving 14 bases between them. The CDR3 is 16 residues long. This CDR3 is CASSSGLDPSTDTQYF. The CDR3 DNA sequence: TGTGCCAGCAGCTCCGGACTGGACCCTAGCACAGATACGCAGTATTTT. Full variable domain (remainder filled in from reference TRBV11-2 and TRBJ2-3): EAGVAQSPRYKIIEKRQSVAFWCNPISGHATLYWYQQILGQGPKLLIQFQNNGVVDDSQLPKDRFSAERLKGVDSTLKIQPAKLEDSAVYLCASSSGLDPSTDTQYFGPGTRLTVL.

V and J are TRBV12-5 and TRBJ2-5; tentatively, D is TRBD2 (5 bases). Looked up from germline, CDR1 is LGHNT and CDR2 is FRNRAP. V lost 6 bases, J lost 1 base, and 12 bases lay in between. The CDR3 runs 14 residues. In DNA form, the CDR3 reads TGTGCTAGTGGCCCCTCGGACTTCCAAGAGACCCAGTACTTC. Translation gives CASGPSDFQETQYF. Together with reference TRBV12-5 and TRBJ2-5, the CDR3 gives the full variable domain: DARVTQTPRHKVTEMGQEVTMRCQPILGHNTVFWYRQTMMQGLELLAYFRNRAPLDDSGMPKDRFSAEMPDATLATLKIQPSEPRDSAVYFCASGPSDFQETQYFGPGTRLLVL.

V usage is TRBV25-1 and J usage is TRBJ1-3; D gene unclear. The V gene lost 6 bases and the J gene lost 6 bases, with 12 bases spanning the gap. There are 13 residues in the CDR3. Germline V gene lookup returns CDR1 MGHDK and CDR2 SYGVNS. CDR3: CASSPTHSNTIYF. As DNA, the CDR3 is TGTGCCAGCAGCCCGACTCACTCAAACACCATATATTTT.

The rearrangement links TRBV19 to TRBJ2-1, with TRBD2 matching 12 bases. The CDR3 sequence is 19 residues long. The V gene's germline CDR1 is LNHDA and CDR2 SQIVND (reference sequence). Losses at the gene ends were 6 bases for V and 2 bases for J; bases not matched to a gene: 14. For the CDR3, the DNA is TGTGCCAGTAGGAGGAGAGGGCTAGCGGGGGGGTCCACCTACAATGAGCAGTTCTTC. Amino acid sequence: CASRRRGLAGGSTYNEQFF.

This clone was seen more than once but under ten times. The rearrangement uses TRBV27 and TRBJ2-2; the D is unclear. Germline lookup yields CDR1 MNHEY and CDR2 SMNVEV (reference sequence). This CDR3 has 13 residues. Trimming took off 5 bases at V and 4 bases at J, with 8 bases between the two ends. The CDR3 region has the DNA TGTGCCAGCAGTCCCTGGAGCACCGGGGAGCTGTTTTTT. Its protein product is CASSPWSTGELFF.

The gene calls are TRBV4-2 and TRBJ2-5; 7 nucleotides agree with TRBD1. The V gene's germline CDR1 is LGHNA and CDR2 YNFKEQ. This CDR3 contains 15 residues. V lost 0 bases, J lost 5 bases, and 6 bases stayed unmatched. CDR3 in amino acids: CASSQDPQGVETQYF. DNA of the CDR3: TGTGCCAGCAGCCAAGATCCGCAGGGGGTCGAGACCCAGTACTTC.